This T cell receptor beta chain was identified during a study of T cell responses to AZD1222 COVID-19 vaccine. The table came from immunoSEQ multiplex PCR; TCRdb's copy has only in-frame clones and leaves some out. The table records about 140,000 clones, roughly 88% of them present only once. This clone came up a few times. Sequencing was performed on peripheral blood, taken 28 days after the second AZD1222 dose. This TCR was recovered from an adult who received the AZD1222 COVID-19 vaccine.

This CDR3 reads CATGRRVETEAFF. In DNA form, the CDR3 reads TGTGCCACAGGAAGAAGGGTCGAGACTGAAGCTTTCTTT. V usage is TRBV6-5 and J usage is TRBJ1-1; D ambiguous. The germline V and J ends were trimmed by 10 bases and 5 bases, with 17 bases remaining between them. There are 13 residues in the CDR3. Germline V gene data show CDR1 as MNHEY and CDR2 as SVGAGI.